These 5 T cell receptor beta chains came from one sample sequenced in a study of beta chain features in type 1 diabetes. Study-level points and caveats: For Type 1 diabetes patients, all four CD4+ subsets carried TCRB CDR3s that were moderately but significantly shorter.

TCRB transcripts that were expressed got sequenced, as all of the isolated RNA had been reverse transcribed. Method: immunoSEQ multiplex PCR; TCRdb's copy keeps in-frame clones and lacks some. This table has 250,000 to 300,000 clones, 14% appearing once. Which antigens these TCRs recognize remains unknown. Sequenced material: naive CD4+ T cells from blood. All receptors derive from a man aged 25 to 40 with type 1 diabetes.

Concerning this clone itself: Additional DNA sequences in this sample encode the identical CDR3. The V call is TRBV5-4, the J call TRBJ1-1; D is uncertain. The germline V gene encodes CDR1 SGHNT and CDR2 YYREEE (reference sequence). This CDR3 has 13 amino acids. V lost 4 bases and J lost 0, with 7 bases in between. The CDR3 protein is CASSPELNTEAFF. Here the CDR3 DNA reads TGTGCCAGCAGCCCGGAGCTGAACACTGAAGCTTTCTTT.

This clone showed up just a few times. The chain carries TRBV2 and TRBJ2-5, with 9 bases fitting TRBD2. The CDR3 is made up of 13 amino acids. The junction had 2 bases not matched to a gene; V was cut back by 4 bases and J by 5 bases. Germline lookup yields CDR1 SNHLY and CDR2 FYNNEI. The CDR3 region has the DNA TGTGCCAGCAGTGCAAGCGGGAGGGAGACCCAGTACTTC. Amino acid sequence: CASSASGRETQYF.

The J gene is TRBJ1-1, the V gene TRBV2; possible D gene TRBD1, 6 bases. In germline, CDR1 is SNHLY, CDR2 FYNNEI. There are 13 residues in the CDR3. V lost 6 bases and J 2 bases, leaving 10 bases between the germline ends. The CDR3 coding sequence is TGTGCCAGCAGACTGACAGGTAACACTGAAGCTTTCTTT. Translation: CASRLTGNTEAFF.

This clone appeared a few times. Other DNA sequences from this sample encode an identical CDR3 as well. The chain uses TRBV5-1 and TRBJ2-5, with D maybe TRBD1 (5 bases). The CDR3 is 14 amino acids. The germline V gene encodes CDR1 SGHRS and CDR2 YFSETQ. Trimming shortened V by 0 bases and J by 4 bases, and 10 bases separated the two germline ends. CDR3: CASSLGQGGETQYF. The CDR3 region has the DNA TGCGCCAGCAGCTTGGGGCAGGGCGGAGAGACCCAGTACTTC. The full variable domain, completed using reference TRBV5-1 and TRBJ2-5, is KAGVTQTPRYLIKTRGQQVTLSCSPISGHRSVSWYQQTPGQGLQFLFEYFSETQRNKGNFPGRFSGRQFSNSRSEMNVSTLELGDSALYLCASSLGQGGETQYFGPGTRLLVL.

This clone was found a few times. V gene TRBV2 combines with J gene TRBJ2-7, with D perhaps TRBD1 (6 bases). The germline CDR1 and CDR2 sequences are SNHLY and FYNNEI. V was trimmed by 6 bases and J by 6 bases, leaving 12 bases between them. This CDR3 has 12 residues. The CDR3 here is CASREQGSEQYF. The CDR3 bases are TGTGCCAGCAGGGAACAGGGAAGCGAGCAGTACTTC.